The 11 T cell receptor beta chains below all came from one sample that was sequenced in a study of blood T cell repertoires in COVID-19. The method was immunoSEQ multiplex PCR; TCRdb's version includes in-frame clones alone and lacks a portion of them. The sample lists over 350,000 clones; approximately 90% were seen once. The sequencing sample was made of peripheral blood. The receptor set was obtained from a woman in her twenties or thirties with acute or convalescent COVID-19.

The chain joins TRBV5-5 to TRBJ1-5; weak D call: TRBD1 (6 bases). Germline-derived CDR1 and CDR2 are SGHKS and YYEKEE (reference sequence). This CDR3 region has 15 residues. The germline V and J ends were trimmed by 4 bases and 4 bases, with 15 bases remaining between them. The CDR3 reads CASSQLDSSNQPQHF. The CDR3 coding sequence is TGTGCCAGCAGCCAACTGGACAGCTCAAATCAGCCCCAGCATTTT.

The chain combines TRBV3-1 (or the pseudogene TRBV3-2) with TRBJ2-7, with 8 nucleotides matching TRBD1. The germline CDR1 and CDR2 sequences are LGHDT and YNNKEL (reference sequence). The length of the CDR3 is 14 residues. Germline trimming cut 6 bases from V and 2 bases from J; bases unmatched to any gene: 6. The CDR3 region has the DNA TGTGCCAGCAGTCCGGGACAGGTGACCTACGAGCAGTACTTC. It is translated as CASSPGQVTYEQYF.

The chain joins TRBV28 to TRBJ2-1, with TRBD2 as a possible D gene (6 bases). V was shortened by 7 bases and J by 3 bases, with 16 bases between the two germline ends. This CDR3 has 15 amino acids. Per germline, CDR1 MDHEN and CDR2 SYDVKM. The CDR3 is CASKVKVDYYNEQFF. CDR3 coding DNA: TGTGCCAGCAAGGTTAAGGTGGACTACTACAATGAGCAGTTCTTC.

The CDR3 loop reads CASSLAGQGAETQYF. The CDR3 DNA reads TGTGCCAGCAGCTTGGCGGGACAGGGGGCGGAGACCCAGTACTTC. The chain carries TRBV11-2 and TRBJ2-5; 12 nucleotides agree with TRBD1. J was trimmed by 5 bases and V by 3 bases; bases with no gene match: 4. The CDR3 spans 15 residues. The germline CDR1 and CDR2 sequences are SGHAT and FQNNGV.

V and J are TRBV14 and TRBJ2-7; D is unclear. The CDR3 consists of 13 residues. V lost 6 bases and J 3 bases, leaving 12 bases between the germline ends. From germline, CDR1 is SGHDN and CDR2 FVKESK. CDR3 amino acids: CASSHGRYYEQYF. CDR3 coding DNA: TGTGCCAGCAGTCATGGGCGATACTACGAGCAGTACTTC.

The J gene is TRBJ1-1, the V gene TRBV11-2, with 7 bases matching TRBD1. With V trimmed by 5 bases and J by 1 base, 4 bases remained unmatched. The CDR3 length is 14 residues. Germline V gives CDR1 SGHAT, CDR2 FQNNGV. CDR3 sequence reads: CASSPGQRNTEAFF. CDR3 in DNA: TGTGCCAGCAGCCCGGGACAGAGGAACACTGAAGCTTTCTTT. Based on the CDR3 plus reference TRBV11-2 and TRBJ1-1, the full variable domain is EAGVAQSPRYKIIEKRQSVAFWCNPISGHATLYWYQQILGQGPKLLIQFQNNGVVDDSQLPKDRFSAERLKGVDSTLKIQPAKLEDSAVYLCASSPGQRNTEAFFGQGTRLTVV.

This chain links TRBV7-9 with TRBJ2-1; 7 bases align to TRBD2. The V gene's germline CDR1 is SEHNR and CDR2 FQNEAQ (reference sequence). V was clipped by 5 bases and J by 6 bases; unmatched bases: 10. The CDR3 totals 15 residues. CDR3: CASSRRGEPGNEQFF. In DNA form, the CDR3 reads TGTGCCAGCAGCCGACGGGGGGAACCGGGCAATGAGCAGTTCTTC.

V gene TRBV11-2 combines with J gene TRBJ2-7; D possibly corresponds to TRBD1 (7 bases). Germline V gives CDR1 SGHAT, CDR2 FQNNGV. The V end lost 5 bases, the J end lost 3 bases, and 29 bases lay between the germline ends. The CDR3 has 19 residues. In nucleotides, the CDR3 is TGTGCCAGCAGCCCGGCGGGACAGACCAAAAGATGGGGGTTCTACGAGCAGTACTTC. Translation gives CASSPAGQTKRWGFYEQYF. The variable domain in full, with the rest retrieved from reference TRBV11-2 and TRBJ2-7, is EAGVAQSPRYKIIEKRQSVAFWCNPISGHATLYWYQQILGQGPKLLIQFQNNGVVDDSQLPKDRFSAERLKGVDSTLKIQPAKLEDSAVYLCASSPAGQTKRWGFYEQYFGPGTRLTVT.

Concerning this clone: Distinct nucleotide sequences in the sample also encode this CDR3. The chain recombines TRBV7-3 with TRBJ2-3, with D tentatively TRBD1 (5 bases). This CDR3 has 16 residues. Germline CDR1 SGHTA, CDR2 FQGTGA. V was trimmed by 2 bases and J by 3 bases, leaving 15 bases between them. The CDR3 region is CASSLASQGGTDTQYF. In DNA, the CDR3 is TGTGCCAGCAGCTTAGCGTCGCAGGGCGGTACAGATACGCAGTATTTT.

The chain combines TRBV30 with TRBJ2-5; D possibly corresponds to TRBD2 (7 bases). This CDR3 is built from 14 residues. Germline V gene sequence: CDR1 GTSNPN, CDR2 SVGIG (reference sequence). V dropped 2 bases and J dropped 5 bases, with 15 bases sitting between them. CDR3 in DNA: TGTGCCTGGAGTCGGGGGGCGCGAGAGGAGACCCAGTACTTC. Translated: CAWSRGAREETQYF.

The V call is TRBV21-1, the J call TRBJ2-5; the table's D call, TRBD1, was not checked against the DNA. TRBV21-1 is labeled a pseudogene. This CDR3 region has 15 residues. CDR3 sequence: CASSSRDRHQETQYF. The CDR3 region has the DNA TGTGCCAGCAGCTCCCGGGACAGACATCAAGAGACCCAGTACTTC.